The TCR beta chain under discussion was sequenced for a study of T-cell reconstitution after alpha-beta-depleted transplantation in children. This sample's TCRbeta library carried unique molecular identifier barcodes. TCRdb used MiXCR to reprocess the PCR reads, holding one entry per CDR3 protein. The sample has approximately 400,000 distinct CDR3 sequences, approximately 11% seen once. This CDR3 region has 16 residues. Trimming took 1 base from V and 4 from J; bases not matched to a gene: 10. Germline V gene sequence: CDR1 SGHRS, CDR2 YFSETQ. The receptor was derived from a human donor who donated a stem cell graft to a child with acute myeloid leukemia. The sample was PBMCs from the stem cell graft donor, taken from the stem cell graft. J is TRBJ2-5 and V is TRBV5-1, with TRBD2 matching over 7 bases. The CDR3 DNA is TGCGCCAGCAGCTTGCCCCCTCGGGGGGTCGGAGAGACCCAGTACTTC. This sequence encodes CASSLPPRGVGETQYF. Combining the CDR3 with reference TRBV5-1 and TRBJ2-5 gives the whole variable domain KAGVTQTPRYLIKTRGQQVTLSCSPISGHRSVSWYQQTPGQGLQFLFEYFSETQRNKGNFPGRFSGRQFSNSRSEMNVSTLELGDSALYLCASSLPPRGVGETQYFGPGTRLLVL.